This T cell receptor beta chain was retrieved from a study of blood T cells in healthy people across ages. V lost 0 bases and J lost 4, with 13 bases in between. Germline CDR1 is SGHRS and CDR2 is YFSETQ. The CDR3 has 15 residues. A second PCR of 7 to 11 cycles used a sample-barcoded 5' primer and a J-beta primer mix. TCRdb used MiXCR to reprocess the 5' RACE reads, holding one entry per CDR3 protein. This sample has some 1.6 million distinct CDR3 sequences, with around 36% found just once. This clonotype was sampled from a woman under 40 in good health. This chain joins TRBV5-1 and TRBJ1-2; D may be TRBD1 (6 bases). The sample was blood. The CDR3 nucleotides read TGCGCCAGCAGCTTGGGGCAGGGGCTTTCCTATGGCTACACCTTC. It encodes CASSLGQGLSYGYTF.